One and the same sample provided the 25 T cell receptor beta chains below, sequenced in a study of T cell clonality in common variable immunodeficiency. Profiling relied on immunoSEQ multiplex PCR, and the TCRdb table lists in-frame clones only, not all of them. The sample shows about 35,000 clones, none of them appearing just once. The specimen was peripheral blood mononuclear cells. All receptors derive from a person between 18 and 69 years old in good health.

This clone was seen at least ten times. Read sequence stops 3 residues before the CDR3 end, and the germline J gene provides the missing end. The chain carries TRBV5-1 and TRBJ1-1; the D is unclear. The CDR3 contains 13 residues. V was cut by 4 bases and J by 2 bases, with 9 bases left in between. CDR1 is SGHRS, CDR2 YFSETQ, per germline. The CDR3: CASSPGINTEAFF. CDR3 DNA (partial): TGCGCCAGCAGCCCGGGGATTAACACTGAA.

This clone was observed at least ten times. The CDR3 end is not reached by the read, which stops 3 residues before it; the germline J gene fills it in. This sequence joins TRBV5-1 and TRBJ2-1; TRBD2 matches 7 bases. This CDR3 contains 16 residues. Trimming cost V 0 bases and J 7 bases; bases outside gene matches: 10. CDR1 is SGHRS and CDR2 is YFSETQ in the germline V gene. This chain's CDR3 is CASSLAGSGLRNEQFF. CDR3 DNA, as far as it was read: TGCGCCAGCAGCTTGGCCGGTAGCGGGCTTAGGAATGAG.

The table lists this clone with many counts. The read comes to an end 3 residues before the CDR3 does, leaving the germline J gene to fill in the end. This rearrangement joins TRBV7-8 to TRBJ2-3; 12 nucleotides align to TRBD1. The CDR3 is made up of 17 amino acids. J lost 1 base, V lost 4 bases, and 6 bases had no gene match. Germline loops: CDR1 SGHVS, CDR2 FQNEAQ. Partial CDR3 DNA: TGTGCCAGCAGCTCGGGACAGGGGGCCAAGGGCACAGATACG. It specifies CASSSGQGAKGTDT. From start to end, the CDR3 is CASSSGQGAKGTDTQYF.

This clone has at least ten counts. The read stops 3 residues short of the end of the CDR3; the missing end is completed from the germline J gene. V usage is TRBV19 and J usage is TRBJ1-1, with 10 positions matching TRBD1. V was clipped by 5 bases and J by 6 bases; unmatched bases: 9. Germline V gives CDR1 LNHDA, CDR2 SQIVND (reference sequence). The CDR3 loop spans 15 amino acids. The CDR3: CASSPWTGGRAEAFF. CDR3 DNA (partial): TGTGCCAGTAGTCCCTGGACAGGGGGGCGGGCTGAA. The full variable domain, in which reference TRBV19 and TRBJ1-1 provide the parts outside the CDR3, is DGGITQSPKYLFRKEGQNVTLSCEQNLNHDAMYWYRQDPGQGLRLIYYSQIVNDFQKGDIAEGYSVSREKKESFPLTVTSAQKNPTAFYLCASSPWTGGRAEAFFGQGTRLTVV.

This clone was found many times. The read comes to an end 3 residues before the CDR3 does, leaving the germline J gene to fill in the end. The genes are TRBV10-3 and TRBJ2-7; perhaps TRBD1 as D (7 bases). V lost 3 bases to trimming and J lost 0 bases, with 12 bases between them. Per germline, CDR1 ENHRY and CDR2 SYGVKD. This CDR3 has 15 residues. The CDR3 is CAISDPRGVSYEQYF. CDR3 bases read: TGTGCCATCAGTGACCCCAGGGGGGTCTCCTACGAG.

This clone showed up many times. The read halts 3 residues ahead of the CDR3 end, with the missing end drawn from the germline J gene. The genes are TRBV30 and TRBJ1-5; 7 nucleotides line up with TRBD1. With 3 bases clipped from V and 6 bases from J, the junction kept 8 bases outside the gene matches. The CDR3 totals 14 residues. CDR1 is GTSNPN and CDR2 is SVGIG in the germline V gene (reference sequence). The CDR3 reads CAWSQITGVQPQHF. The sequenced CDR3 bases are TGTGCCTGGAGCCAGATCACAGGGGTTCAGCCC. The full variable domain, its missing parts supplied by reference TRBV30 and TRBJ1-5, is SQTIHQWPATLVQPVGSPLSLECTVEGTSNPNLYWYRQAAGRGLQLLFYSVGIGQISSEVPQNLSASRPQDRQFILSSKKLLLSDSGFYLCAWSQITGVQPQHFGDGTRLSIL.

This clone was counted at least ten times. The read terminates 3 residues ahead of where the CDR3 ends, so the germline J gene completes it. V and J are TRBV20-1 and TRBJ2-7, with D uncertain. V was clipped by 2 bases and J by 3 bases, with 11 bases between them. Germline V lookup: CDR1 DFQATT, CDR2 SNEGSKA (reference sequence). CDR3 length: 13 residues. The sequenced CDR3 bases are TGCAGTGCTAGATTCCAGCGTATCTACGAG. Translation gives CSARFQRIYE. The full CDR3 protein is CSARFQRIYEQYF.

This clone was detected many times. The CDR3 end is not reached by the read, which stops 3 residues before it; the germline J gene fills it in. This rearrangement joins TRBV19 to TRBJ1-2, with unresolved D. The CDR3 runs 13 residues. Germline assignment: CDR1 LNHDA and CDR2 SQIVND (reference sequence). CDR3 sequence: CASSIDTRSGYTF. Partial CDR3 DNA: TGTGCCAGTAGTATAGATACACGATCCGGC. The entire variable domain, with the rest obtained from reference TRBV19 and TRBJ1-2, is as follows: DGGITQSPKYLFRKEGQNVTLSCEQNLNHDAMYWYRQDPGQGLRLIYYSQIVNDFQKGDIAEGYSVSREKKESFPLTVTSAQKNPTAFYLCASSIDTRSGYTFGSGTRLTVV.

This clone turned up a few times. Read sequence stops 3 residues before the CDR3 end, and the germline J gene provides the missing end. The J gene is TRBJ1-1, the V gene TRBV7-8; D might be TRBD1 (6 bases). Trimming stripped 4 bases from V and 1 base from J, with 10 bases between. This CDR3 region has 14 residues. Germline V lookup: CDR1 SGHVS, CDR2 FQNEAQ. Incomplete CDR3 DNA: TGTGCCAGCAGCTCCCAACAGGGGAACACTGAA. Translation gives CASSSQQGNTE. The whole CDR3 is CASSSQQGNTEAFF.

This clone was recorded at least ten times. The read ends 3 residues before the CDR3 terminus; that terminus is restored from the germline J gene. The V gene is TRBV20-1, the J gene TRBJ2-7, with D tentatively TRBD1 (6 bases). The CDR3 runs to 15 residues. Germline CDR1 DFQATT, CDR2 SNEGSKA (reference sequence). Trimming took off 6 bases at V and 5 bases at J, with 23 bases between the two ends. CDR3 residues: CSARTPRTGINEQYF. CDR3 DNA (partial): TGCAGTGCCCGAACCCCCCGAACAGGGATAAACGAG.

This clone appeared many times. The read ends 3 residues before the CDR3 terminus; that terminus is restored from the germline J gene. The chain carries TRBV12-5 and TRBJ2-1, with 7 positions matching TRBD2. CDR1 and CDR2 from the germline V gene are LGHNT and FRNRAP. The CDR3 length is 15 residues. V gave up 6 bases and J gave up 0 bases; unmatched junction bases: 5. This chain's CDR3 is CASGSAGSSYNEQFF. CDR3 DNA, as far as it was read: TGTGCTAGTGGATCAGCGGGGAGCTCCTACAATGAG.

This clone was seen ten or more times. Read coverage stops 3 residues before the CDR3 terminus; the germline J gene supplies the remainder. The genes are TRBV5-1 and TRBJ2-1; a weak D match, TRBD1 (6 bases). CDR3 length: 15 amino acids. V was clipped by 3 bases and J by 1 base, with 11 bases between them. Germline loops: CDR1 SGHRS, CDR2 YFSETQ. CDR3 DNA (partial): TGCGCCAGCAGCTCGGCAGGGGTTTCCTACAATGAG. It specifies CASSSAGVSYNE. The whole CDR3 is CASSSAGVSYNEQFF.

This clone was recorded at least ten times. The read falls 3 residues short of the CDR3 end, and the missing part is taken from the germline J gene. The chain carries TRBV12-5 and TRBJ1-6; the D gene is possibly TRBD1 (6 bases). The germline V and J ends were trimmed by 6 bases and 0 bases, with 21 bases remaining between them. Germline-derived CDR1 and CDR2 are LGHNT and FRNRAP. The CDR3 extends over 19 amino acids. The sequenced CDR3 bases are TGTGCTAGTGGCCCGAGGGGCAGGGGCATAAGCTCCTATAATTCACCC. It encodes CASGPRGRGISSYNSP. In full, the CDR3 is CASGPRGRGISSYNSPLHF.

This clone was picked up many times. The CDR3 DNA, read in part, is TGTGCCAGCAGCGTCAGGCTCGGCGAG. It encodes CASSVRLGE. The CDR3, in full, reads CASSVRLGEQYF. The rearrangement joins TRBV28 to TRBJ2-7, with unresolved D. The observed sequence ends 3 residues before the CDR3 terminus, with the missing tail filled in from the germline J gene. Trimming shortened V by 6 bases and J by 6 bases, and 12 bases separated the two germline ends. This CDR3 contains 12 residues. Germline-derived CDR1 and CDR2 are MDHEN and SYDVKM.

This clone was seen many times. The read stops 3 residues short of the end of the CDR3; the missing end is completed from the germline J gene. V gene TRBV24-1 combines with J gene TRBJ2-2; 13 bases map to TRBD2. The germline gives CDR1 KGHDR, CDR2 SFDVKD. The trim removed 5 bases at V and 7 bases at J, leaving 3 bases unmatched. The CDR3 totals 15 residues. CDR3 DNA (partial): TGTGCCACCAGTGGGACTAGCGGGAGCCACGGGGAG. Translating gives CATSGTSGSHGE. The CDR3 in its entirety is CATSGTSGSHGELFF.

This clone showed up many times. The read terminates 3 residues before the CDR3 end, so the remaining end is supplied by the germline J gene. J is TRBJ2-7 and V is TRBV5-4; 9 bases match TRBD1. J lost 1 base, V lost 4 bases, and 9 bases had no gene match. Germline values: CDR1 SGHNT, CDR2 YYREEE (reference sequence). The CDR3 has 16 residues. The sequenced part of the CDR3 DNA is TGTGCCAGCAGCGCCGAGACGGGACAGGGTTCCTACGAG. Its protein is CASSAETGQGSYE. The CDR3 in full is CASSAETGQGSYEQYF. Full variable domain (rest looked up from reference TRBV5-4 and TRBJ2-7): ETGVTQSPTHLIKTRGQQVTLRCSSQSGHNTVSWYQQALGQGPQFIFQYYREEENGRGNFPPRFSGLQFPNYSSELNVNALELDDSALYLCASSAETGQGSYEQYFGPGTRLTVT.

This clone was counted at least ten times. The DNA ends 3 residues before the CDR3 does, and the rest of the CDR3 is filled in from the germline J gene. V gene TRBV19 combines with J gene TRBJ2-7; 9 nucleotides align to TRBD1. J lost 0 bases, V lost 3 bases, and 6 bases had no gene match. The CDR3 totals 16 residues. Germline lookup yields CDR1 LNHDA and CDR2 SQIVND (reference sequence). The CDR3 is CASSIRGQGSSYEQYF. CDR3 DNA, as far as it was read: TGTGCCAGTAGTATCCGCGGACAGGGGAGCTCCTACGAG.

There are many counts of this clone. The read is 3 residues too short to cover the CDR3 end, so that end is filled in from the germline J gene. This chain uses TRBV30 with TRBJ1-3; 8 bases agree with TRBD1. The CDR3 runs to 13 residues. The junction had 3 bases not matched to a gene; V was cut back by 1 base and J by 7 bases. CDR1 is GTSNPN and CDR2 is SVGIG in the germline V gene (reference sequence). The part of the CDR3 DNA that was read is TGTGCCTGGAGTGAAGGGGACAGGAACACC. The encoded protein is CAWSEGDRNT. The complete CDR3 sequence is CAWSEGDRNTIYF. The full variable domain, rest sourced from reference TRBV30 and TRBJ1-3, is SQTIHQWPATLVQPVGSPLSLECTVEGTSNPNLYWYRQAAGRGLQLLFYSVGIGQISSEVPQNLSASRPQDRQFILSSKKLLLSDSGFYLCAWSEGDRNTIYFGEGSWLTVV.

There are many counts of this clone. The observed sequence ends 3 residues before the CDR3 terminus, with the missing tail filled in from the germline J gene. This chain uses TRBV5-6 with TRBJ2-3; 9 bases line up with TRBD1. Germline lookup yields CDR1 SGHDT and CDR2 YYEEEE. The V gene end was trimmed by 3 bases and the J gene end by 5 bases; junction bases not matched to a gene: 4. The CDR3 consists of 14 residues. CDR3 amino acids: CASSWTGAGDTQYF. The covered CDR3 bases are TGTGCCAGCAGCTGGACAGGGGCGGGAGATACG.

The CDR3 bases that were read are TGTGCCAGCAGGAGCGGGGGAGCCTACAATGAG. It is translated as CASRSGGAYNE. The entire CDR3 protein reads CASRSGGAYNEQFF. J is TRBJ2-1 and V is TRBV25-1, with 8 nucleotides matching TRBD2. The observed sequence ends 3 residues before the CDR3 terminus, with the missing tail filled in from the germline J gene. Germline CDR1 MGHDK, CDR2 SYGVNS. The V and J ends lost 6 bases and 2 bases, in that order; junction bases with no gene match: 3. The CDR3 extends over 14 amino acids.

Comment on this clone: The read gets to within 3 residues of the CDR3 end, and the germline J gene fills in the rest. The chain combines TRBV7-9 with TRBJ1-1; D gene ambiguous. V was clipped by 5 bases and J by 3 bases, with 10 bases between them. Germline loops: CDR1 SEHNR, CDR2 FQNEAQ (reference sequence). This CDR3 has 13 amino acids. The CDR3 sequence: CASSPYGYTEAFF. Partial CDR3 DNA: TGTGCCAGCAGCCCATACGGTTACACTGAA.

This clone was observed many times. The read is 3 residues too short to cover the CDR3 end, so that end is filled in from the germline J gene. The chain employs TRBV4-1 and TRBJ2-4; 13 bases are shared with TRBD2. From germline, CDR1 is MGHRA and CDR2 YSYEKL. The length of the CDR3 is 17 residues. V lost 2 bases to trimming and J lost 2 bases; unmatched junction nucleotides: 3. The CDR3 loop reads CASSQPLAGGPKNIQYF. The sequenced CDR3 bases are TGCGCCAGCAGCCAACCACTAGCGGGAGGGCCCAAAAACATT.

This clone was seen at least ten times. Read coverage stops 3 residues before the CDR3 terminus; the germline J gene supplies the remainder. The chain couples TRBV19 to TRBJ2-4; weak D call: TRBD1 (6 bases). Germline V gives CDR1 LNHDA, CDR2 SQIVND (reference sequence). The CDR3 loop spans 14 amino acids. CDR3 bases read: TGTGCCAGTAGTATCTCCCGCGACAGGACTGTT. It is translated as CASSISRDRTV. The complete CDR3 sequence is CASSISRDRTVQYF.

The table lists this clone with many counts. Read data end 3 residues before the CDR3 end; the end is taken from the germline J gene. V gene TRBV10-3 combines with J gene TRBJ2-5; D call uncertain. Germline-derived CDR1 and CDR2 are ENHRY and SYGVKD. V was trimmed by 3 bases and J by 4 bases, leaving 15 bases between them. The CDR3 runs 15 residues. The covered CDR3 bases are TGTGCCATCAGTGAAGTCCCTAGACCCACAGAGACC. Residues: CAISEVPRPTET. The whole CDR3 is CAISEVPRPTETQYF.

This clone has only a few counts. The CDR3 goes on 3 residues after the read ends, and that part is filled in from the germline J gene. This chain joins TRBV5-8 and TRBJ2-7, with D perhaps matching TRBD1 (7 bases). Trimming shortened V by 2 bases and J by 3 bases, and 15 bases separated the two germline ends. There are 15 residues in the CDR3. The V gene's germline CDR1 is SGHTS and CDR2 YDEGEE. The CDR3 here is CASSLSQGGLYEQYF. The sequenced part of the CDR3 DNA is TGTGCCAGCAGCTTAAGTCAGGGGGGTCTCTACGAG. Combining the CDR3 with reference TRBV5-8 and TRBJ2-7 gives the whole variable domain EAGVTQSPTHLIKTRGQQATLRCSPISGHTSVYWYQQALGLGLQFLLWYDEGEERNRGNFPPRFSGRQFPNYSSELNVNALELEDSALYLCASSLSQGGLYEQYFGPGTRLTVT.